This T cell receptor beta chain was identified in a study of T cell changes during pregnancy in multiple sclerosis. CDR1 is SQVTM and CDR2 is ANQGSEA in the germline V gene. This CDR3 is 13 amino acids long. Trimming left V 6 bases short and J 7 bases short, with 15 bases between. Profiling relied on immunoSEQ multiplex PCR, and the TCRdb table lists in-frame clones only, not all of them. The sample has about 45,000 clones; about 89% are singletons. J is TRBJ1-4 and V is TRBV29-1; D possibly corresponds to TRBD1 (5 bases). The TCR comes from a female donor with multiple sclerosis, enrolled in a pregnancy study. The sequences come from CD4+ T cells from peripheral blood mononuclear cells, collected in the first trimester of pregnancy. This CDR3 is CSVRGGSGEKLFF. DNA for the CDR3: TGCAGCGTGCGCGGGGGATCGGGTGAAAAACTGTTTTTT.